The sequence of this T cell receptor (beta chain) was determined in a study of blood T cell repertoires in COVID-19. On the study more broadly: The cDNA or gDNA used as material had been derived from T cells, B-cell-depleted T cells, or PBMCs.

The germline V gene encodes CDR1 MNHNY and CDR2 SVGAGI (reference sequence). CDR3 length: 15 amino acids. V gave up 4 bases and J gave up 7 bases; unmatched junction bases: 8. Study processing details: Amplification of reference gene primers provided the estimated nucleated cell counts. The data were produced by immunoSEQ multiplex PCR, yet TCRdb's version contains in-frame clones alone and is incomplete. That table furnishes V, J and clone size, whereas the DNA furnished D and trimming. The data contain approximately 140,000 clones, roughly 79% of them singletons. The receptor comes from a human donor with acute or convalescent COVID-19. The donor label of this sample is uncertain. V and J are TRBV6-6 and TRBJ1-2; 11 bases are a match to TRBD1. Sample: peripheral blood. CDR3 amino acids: CASSSSGTGGSGYTF. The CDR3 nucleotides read TGTGCCAGCAGTTCTTCCGGGACAGGGGGTTCTGGCTACACCTTC.